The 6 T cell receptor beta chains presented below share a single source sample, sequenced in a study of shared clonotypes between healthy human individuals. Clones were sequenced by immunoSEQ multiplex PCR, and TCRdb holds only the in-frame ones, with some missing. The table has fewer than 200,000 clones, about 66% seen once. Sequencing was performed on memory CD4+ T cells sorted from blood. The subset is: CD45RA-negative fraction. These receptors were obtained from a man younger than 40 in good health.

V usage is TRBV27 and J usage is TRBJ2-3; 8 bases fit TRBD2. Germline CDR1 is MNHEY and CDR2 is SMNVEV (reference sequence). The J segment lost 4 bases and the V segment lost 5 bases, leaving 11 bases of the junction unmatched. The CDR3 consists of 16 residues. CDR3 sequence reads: CASSPYSGISSDTQYF. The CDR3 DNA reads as TGTGCCAGCAGTCCCTATAGCGGGATTAGTTCAGATACGCAGTATTTT.

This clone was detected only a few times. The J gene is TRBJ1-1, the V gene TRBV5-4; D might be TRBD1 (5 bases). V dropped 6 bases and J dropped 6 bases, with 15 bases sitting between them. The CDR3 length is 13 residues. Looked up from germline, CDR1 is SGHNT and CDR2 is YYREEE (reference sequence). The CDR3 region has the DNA TGTGCCAGCAAAGCCTCAGGGATGGCTGAAGCTTTCTTT. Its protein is CASKASGMAEAFF.

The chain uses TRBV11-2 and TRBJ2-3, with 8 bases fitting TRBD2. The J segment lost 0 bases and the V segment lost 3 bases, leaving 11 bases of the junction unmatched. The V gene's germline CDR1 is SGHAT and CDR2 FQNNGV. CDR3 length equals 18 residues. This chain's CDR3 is CASSFLLLAGQSTDTQYF. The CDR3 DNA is TGTGCCAGCAGCTTTCTCTTGCTAGCGGGCCAGAGCACAGATACGCAGTATTTT.

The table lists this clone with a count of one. CDR3 sequence reads: CASSDREGYEQYF. Here the CDR3 DNA reads TGTGCCAGTAGTGACAGGGAGGGGTACGAGCAGTACTTC. The V and J genes are TRBV19 and TRBJ2-7; either TRBD1 or TRBD2 may supply D (7 bases each). The CDR3 is 13 residues long. The V and J ends lost 5 bases and 4 bases respectively, with 12 bases between them. Germline V gene sequence: CDR1 LNHDA, CDR2 SQIVND (reference sequence).

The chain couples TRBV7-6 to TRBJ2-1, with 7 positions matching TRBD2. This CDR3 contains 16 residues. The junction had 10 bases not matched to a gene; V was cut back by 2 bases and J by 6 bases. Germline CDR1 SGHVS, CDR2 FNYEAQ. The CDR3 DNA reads TGTGCCAGCAGCTTATGGGAGGGCCACGCGGGCAATGAGCAGTTCTTC. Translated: CASSLWEGHAGNEQFF.

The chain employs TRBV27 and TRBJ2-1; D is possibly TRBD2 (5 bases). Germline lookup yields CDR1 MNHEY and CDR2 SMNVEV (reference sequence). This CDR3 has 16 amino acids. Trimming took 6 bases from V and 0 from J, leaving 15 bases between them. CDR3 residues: CASRRSGYSSYNEQFF. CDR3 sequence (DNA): TGTGCCAGCAGAAGGAGCGGATATAGCTCCTACAATGAGCAGTTCTTC.